Listed below are T cell receptor beta chains from one sample, sequenced in a study of T cell clones after liver transplantation. The protocol was immunoSEQ multiplex PCR, while the TCRdb copy is restricted to in-frame clones and leaves out a portion. The repertoire holds roughly 53,000 clones, with more than 70% as singletons. The sample consisted of CD4+ T cells from blood, taken at the 22-month timepoint. The receptors here all came from a human patient who received a liver transplant. The graft donor may have contributed some T cells. Each CDR3 is given with its conserved first and last residue. The D gene is left open where the match is weak. Some rows have no size entry. The others give once, few or many, or a class for an expanded clone.

V	D	J	size	CDR3	DNA
TRBV28	TRBD1	TRBJ1-5	.	CASGWTGGGNQPQHF	TGTGCCAGCGGATGGACAGGGGGCGGTAATCAGCCCCAGCATTTT
TRBV10-3	.	TRBJ1-6	once	CAISVAGEGSPLHF	TGTGCCATCAGTGTGGCAGGGGAAGGCTCACCCCTCCACTTT
TRBV7-8	TRBD1	TRBJ2-7	few	CASSSGTGTYEQYF	TGTGCCAGCAGCTCAGGGACAGGGACCTACGAGCAGTACTTC
TRBV9	TRBD1	TRBJ2-5	.	CASSLGTGDFETQYF	TGTGCCAGCAGCCTAGGGACAGGGGACTTCGAGACCCAGTACTTC
TRBV23-1	.	TRBJ1-1	.	CASSHWTVNTEAFF	TGCGCCAGCAGTCATTGGACTGTGAACACTGAAGCTTTCTTT
TRBV7-2	.	TRBJ1-3	.	CASSPTKTGNTIYF	TGTGCCAGCAGCCCCACGAAAACTGGAAACACCATATATTTT
TRBV13	.	TRBJ1-2	few	CASSNDRTVYGYTF	TGTGCCAGCAGCAACGACAGGACAGTCTATGGCTACACCTTC
TRBV11-2	.	TRBJ1-4	.	CASSPPWGEKLFF	TGTGCCAGCAGCCCCCCGTGGGGAGAAAAACTGTTTTTT
TRBV5-5	TRBD1	TRBJ1-4	.	CASSLGQGAEKLFF	TGTGCCAGCAGCCTGGGACAGGGTGCTGAAAAACTGTTTTTT
TRBV7-9	.	TRBJ2-3	.	CASSLDAASDTQYF	TGTGCCAGCAGCTTAGACGCGGCCTCAGATACGCAGTATTTT
TRBV4-2	TRBD1	TRBJ1-4	.	CASSQQGAGTNEKLFF	TGTGCCAGCAGCCAGCAGGGGGCTGGAACTAATGAAAAACTGTTTTTT
TRBV5-5	.	TRBJ2-3	.	CASSLHGGTDTQYF	TGTGCCAGCAGCTTGCACGGCGGGACAGATACGCAGTATTTT
TRBV7-9	.	TRBJ2-2	.	CASSLDATGELFF	TGTGCCAGCAGCTTAGATGCCACCGGGGAGCTGTTTTTT
TRBV13	.	TRBJ1-2	.	CASSGGLREDYGYTF	TGTGCCAGCAGCGGGGGGTTAAGGGAGGACTATGGCTACACCTTC
TRBV6-6	TRBD2	TRBJ2-7	.	CASSYLAGGKTYEQYF	TGTGCCAGCAGTTACCTAGCGGGGGGGAAAACCTACGAGCAGTACTTC
TRBV5-6	.	TRBJ2-7	.	CATSTVTAYEQYF	TGTGCCACCTCGACAGTGACCGCCTACGAGCAGTACTTC
TRBV7-3	.	TRBJ2-3	few	CASSFQGPDTQYF	TGTGCCAGCAGCTTTCAGGGCCCAGATACGCAGTATTTT
TRBV28	.	TRBJ2-7	.	CASSAPGGTYEQYF	TGTGCCAGCAGTGCGCCCGGGGGAACCTACGAGCAGTACTTC